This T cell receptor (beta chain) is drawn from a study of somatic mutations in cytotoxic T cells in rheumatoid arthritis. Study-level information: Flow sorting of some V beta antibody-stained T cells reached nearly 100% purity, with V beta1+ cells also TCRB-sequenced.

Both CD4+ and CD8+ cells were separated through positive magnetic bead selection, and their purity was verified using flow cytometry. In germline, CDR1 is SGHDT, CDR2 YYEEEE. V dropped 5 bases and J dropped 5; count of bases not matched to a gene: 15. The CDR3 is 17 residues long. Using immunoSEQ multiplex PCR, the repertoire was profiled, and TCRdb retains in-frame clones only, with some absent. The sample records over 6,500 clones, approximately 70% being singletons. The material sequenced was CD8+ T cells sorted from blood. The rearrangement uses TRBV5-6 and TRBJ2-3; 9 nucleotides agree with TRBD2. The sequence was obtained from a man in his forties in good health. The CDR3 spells CASSLRVSGGLGDTQYF. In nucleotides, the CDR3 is TGTGCCAGCAGTCTTAGGGTCAGCGGGGGGCTGGGAGATACGCAGTATTTT.